The next 9 T cell receptor beta chains were all read from a single sample in a study of OX40 agonist ivuxolimab in advanced cancers. TCRdb keeps only in-frame clones here, not all; method: immunoSEQ multiplex PCR. The sample includes about 59,000 clones, 87% seen only once; the top ten take approximately 0.41%. Specimen: CD4+ or CD8+ T cells sorted from blood, collected in a trial of the OX40 agonist ivuxolimab. These receptor sequences come from an adult with an advanced solid tumor such as melanoma, head and neck, liver or kidney cancer.

The rearrangement links TRBV5-5 to TRBJ2-1; 10 bases are shared with TRBD1. Unmatched junction bases numbered 1, after V lost 1 base and J lost 3 bases. The CDR3 spans 15 residues. The germline gives CDR1 SGHKS, CDR2 YYEKEE (reference sequence). In DNA form, the CDR3 reads TGTGCCAGCAGCTTGCGGACAGGGGGCTACAATGAGCAGTTCTTC. Translation: CASSLRTGGYNEQFF.

The CDR3: CASSQSGTGELFF. CDR3 bases: TGTGCCAGCAGCCAATCAGGCACCGGGGAGCTGTTTTTT. This chain joins TRBV7-9 and TRBJ2-2; no firm D call. CDR3 length: 13 amino acids. V lost 5 bases and J 4 bases, leaving 8 bases between the germline ends. CDR1 SEHNR and CDR2 FQNEAQ come from the germline V gene (reference sequence). Combining the CDR3 with reference TRBV7-9 and TRBJ2-2 gives the whole variable domain DTGVSQNPRHKITKRGQNVTFRCDPISEHNRLYWYRQTLGQGPEFLTYFQNEAQLEKSRLLSDRFSAERPKGSFSTLEIQRTEQGDSAMYLCASSQSGTGELFFGEGSRLTVL.

The chain recombines TRBV4-1 with TRBJ2-1; the match to TRBD1 covers 10 bases. The CDR3 loop spans 18 amino acids. With 1 base clipped from V and 2 bases from J, the junction kept 8 bases outside the gene matches. Germline V CDR1 and CDR2: MGHRA, YSYEKL. The DNA of the CDR3 is TGCGCCAGCAGCCAAGTTGAGTATGGGACAGGGGCCTACAATGAGCAGTTCTTC. This codes for CASSQVEYGTGAYNEQFF.

This sequence joins TRBV30 and TRBJ2-7; D gene uncertain. This CDR3 is 18 amino acids long. Germline V gene sequence: CDR1 GTSNPN, CDR2 SVGIG (reference sequence). V lost 5 bases, J lost 5 bases, and 31 bases lay in between. CDR3 sequence reads: CAWQPSRARLLEVHEQYF. CDR3 nucleotides: TGTGCCTGGCAACCATCCCGGGCTCGGCTCTTGGAAGTCCACGAGCAGTACTTC.

The chain is built from TRBV30 and TRBJ1-3; D is unclear. This CDR3 comprises 13 residues. V lost 0 bases and J lost 4, with 7 bases in between. The V gene's germline CDR1 is GTSNPN and CDR2 SVGIG (reference sequence). This CDR3 is CAWSVAGGNTIYF. As DNA, the CDR3 is TGTGCCTGGAGTGTTGCGGGGGGAAACACCATATATTTT.

Notes on this clone: In the same sample, other DNA sequences code for this CDR3. The chain recombines TRBV9 with TRBJ2-7; 10 bases match TRBD1. This CDR3 contains 14 residues. Germline V gene sequence: CDR1 SGDLS, CDR2 YYNGEE. The ends lost 0 bases at V and 7 bases at J; junction bases unmatched: 4. In DNA, the CDR3 is TGTGCCAGCAGCGTAGCTTGGACAGGGGGAGAGCAGTACTTC. Its translation is CASSVAWTGGEQYF.

The chain links TRBV2 to TRBJ2-5; D not certain. Trimming shortened V by 1 base and J by 2 bases, and 11 bases separated the two germline ends. This CDR3 is 15 amino acids long. From germline, CDR1 is SNHLY and CDR2 FYNNEI. The CDR3 DNA reads TGTGCCAGCAGTGAAGAAGCCCAGAAGCAAGAGACCCAGTACTTC. It is translated as CASSEEAQKQETQYF.

This clone occurred once. This chain connects TRBV5-6 to TRBJ2-5; D is unclear. V was shortened by 0 bases and J by 2 bases, with 5 bases between the two germline ends. The CDR3 consists of 13 residues. Germline V gene sequence: CDR1 SGHDT, CDR2 YYEEEE. Here the CDR3 reads CASSLGGQETQYF. DNA of the CDR3: TGTGCCAGCAGCTTGGGGGGACAAGAGACCCAGTACTTC.

The chain is built from TRBV11-3 and TRBJ2-1; 9 bases agree with TRBD1. The germline V gene has CDR1 SGHNT and CDR2 YENEEA. The junction had 3 bases not matched to a gene; V was cut back by 2 bases and J by 1 base. This CDR3 spans 16 amino acids. The CDR3 protein is CASSLIQGASYNEQFF. The DNA for the CDR3 is TGTGCCAGCAGCTTAATACAGGGGGCGTCCTACAATGAGCAGTTCTTC.